Below are 27 T cell receptor beta chains sequenced from a single sample in a study of T cell repertoires in cytomegalovirus infection. One entry per CDR3 protein, called by TCRdb with MiXCR from the reads. The sample holds under 250,000 distinct CDR3 sequences, around 12% seen once. Source material: PBMCs. The origin of the receptors is a human donor in good health (CMV status not recorded). Some clones in this sample may be carry-over from other donors' samples.

This clonotype has at least ten counts. DNA for the CDR3: TGTGCCAGCAGTTACGAACAGGGGTACTATGGCTACACCTTC. As protein: CASSYEQGYYGYTF. The chain joins TRBV6-2 or TRBV6-3 to TRBJ1-2; 7 bases fit TRBD1. The ends lost 2 bases at V and 3 bases at J; junction bases unmatched: 3. Germline V gene data show CDR1 as MNHEY and CDR2 as SVGEGT. The CDR3 extends over 14 amino acids.

This clonotype was recorded at least ten times. The chain couples TRBV28 to TRBJ1-3; maybe TRBD1 (5 bases). Germline V lookup: CDR1 MDHEN, CDR2 SYDVKM. The CDR3 runs to 18 residues. V gave up 2 bases and J gave up 0 bases, with 17 bases separating them. The CDR3 is CASSLLNWGRSSGNTIYF. The CDR3 region has the DNA TGTGCCAGCAGTTTACTGAATTGGGGCAGGTCCTCTGGAAACACCATATATTTT.

This clonotype occurred many times. The chain uses TRBV7-2 and TRBJ2-7; 10 bases are a match to TRBD2. Germline CDR1 is SGHTA and CDR2 is FQGNSA. The CDR3 runs 17 residues. The V and J ends lost 5 bases and 2 bases, in that order; junction bases with no gene match: 12. The CDR3 region is CASSIELAGTIPYEQYF. The CDR3 DNA sequence: TGTGCCAGCAGCATAGAACTAGCGGGGACGATTCCCTACGAGCAGTACTTC.

The gene calls are TRBV24-1 and TRBJ2-5; 12 nucleotides line up with TRBD2. Looked up from germline, CDR1 is KGHDR and CDR2 is SFDVKD. This CDR3 region has 16 residues. Losses at the gene ends were 7 bases for V and 5 bases for J; bases not matched to a gene: 10. The CDR3 here is CATSELSTSGGETQYF. The CDR3 DNA reads as TGTGCCACCAGCGAACTCTCGACTAGCGGGGGTGAGACCCAGTACTTC.

This clonotype was recorded many times. The chain joins TRBV6-2 or TRBV6-3 to TRBJ2-7; TRBD2 matches 9 bases. J lost 3 bases, V lost 5 bases, and 8 bases had no gene match. CDR3 length: 15 amino acids. CDR1 MNHEY and CDR2 SVGEGT come from the germline V gene. The CDR3 DNA follows: TGTGCCAGCAGTCCAGCGGGAGGAGGAGGCTACGAGCAGTACTTC. Protein sequence: CASSPAGGGGYEQYF.

This clonotype was counted only a few times. This rearrangement joins TRBV20-1 to TRBJ2-7; TRBD1 is a possible D gene (6 bases). CDR1 and CDR2 from the germline V gene are DFQATT and SNEGSKA (reference sequence). The V end was cut by 6 bases, the J end by 0 bases, with 15 bases between. This CDR3 has 14 residues. CDR3 protein: CSALAGTPSYEQYF. The DNA for the CDR3 is TGCAGTGCCCTGGCCGGGACACCCTCCTACGAGCAGTACTTC.

CDR3 amino acids: CASSKGSVADTQYF. CDR3 nucleotides: TGTGCCAGCAGTAAGGGGTCCGTGGCAGATACGCAGTATTTT. This chain connects TRBV9 to TRBJ2-3, with D perhaps matching TRBD1 (5 bases). With 5 bases removed from V and 4 bases from J, the gap between germline ends came to 14 bases. This CDR3 contains 14 residues. The germline gives CDR1 SGDLS, CDR2 YYNGEE.

This clonotype came up many times. The V and J genes are TRBV29-1 and TRBJ2-7; the match to TRBD2 covers 14 bases. This CDR3 has 12 residues. Per germline, CDR1 SQVTM and CDR2 ANQGSEA. Trimming took 7 bases from V and 5 from J; bases not matched to a gene: 1. The CDR3: CSGGLAGDEQYF. The DNA for the CDR3 is TGCAGCGGGGGACTAGCGGGAGACGAGCAGTACTTC.

The chain employs TRBV15 and TRBJ1-1; D remains unclear. The CDR3 runs 12 residues. Germline V gene sequence: CDR1 LNHNV, CDR2 YYDKDF (reference sequence). Trimming shortened V by 8 bases and J by 8 bases, and 15 bases separated the two germline ends. The CDR3 bases are TGTGCCACCGCAAAAAAGGAGGGCGAAGCTTTCTTT. Translating gives CATAKKEGEAFF. Drawing the rest from reference TRBV15 and TRBJ1-1, the complete variable domain is DAMVIQNPRYQVTQFGKPVTLSCSQTLNHNVMYWYQQKSSQAPKLLFHYYDKDFNNEADTPDNFQSRRPNTSFCFLDIRSPGLGDTAMYLCATAKKEGEAFFGQGTRLTVV.

In this sample, this clonotype turned up many times. The V gene is TRBV11-2, the J gene TRBJ2-3, with 10 bases fitting TRBD2. Germline lookup yields CDR1 SGHAT and CDR2 FQNNGV. V was pared by 4 bases and J by 2 bases, with 12 bases of the junction left unmatched. This CDR3 comprises 18 residues. CDR3 protein: CASSSTASGRALTDTQYF. The CDR3 DNA is TGTGCCAGCAGCTCGACGGCCAGCGGGAGGGCCCTCACAGATACGCAGTATTTT.

This clonotype was detected only a few times. V is TRBV29-1 and J is TRBJ1-1; D gene unclear. Trimming removed 7 bases from V and 1 base from J, with 4 bases in between. The CDR3 has 10 amino acids. From germline, CDR1 is SQVTM and CDR2 ANQGSEA. The DNA of the CDR3 is TGCAGCGCCCAGAACACTGAAGCTTTCTTT. Amino acid sequence: CSAQNTEAFF.

In this sample, this clonotype turned up many times. The chain combines TRBV25-1 with TRBJ2-5; D remains ambiguous. The V end was cut by 4 bases, the J end by 3 bases, with 6 bases between. Germline lookup yields CDR1 MGHDK and CDR2 SYGVNS. This CDR3 region has 12 residues. The CDR3 spells CASSVNEETQYF. The DNA for the CDR3 is TGTGCCAGCAGTGTCAATGAAGAGACCCAGTACTTC. Drawing the rest from reference TRBV25-1 and TRBJ2-5, the complete variable domain is EADIYQTPRYLVIGTGKKITLECSQTMGHDKMYWYQQDPGMELHLIHYSYGVNSTEKGDLSSESTVSRIRTEHFPLTLESARPSHTSQYLCASSVNEETQYFGPGTRLLVL.

This clonotype was seen repeatedly, ten times or more. This chain connects TRBV7-3 to TRBJ2-6, with a weak D call TRBD1 (6 bases). Trimming cost V 5 bases and J 5 bases, with 10 bases left between them. This CDR3 is built from 14 residues. CDR1 and CDR2 from the germline V gene are SGHTA and FQGTGA. CDR3 in DNA: TGTGCCAGCAGCGACAGGAGCCGGGCCAACGTCCTGACTTTC. Its translation is CASSDRSRANVLTF.

About this clonotype itself: The limits of the CDR3 on the DNA are not certain, so only TCRdb's listed CDR3 is given. The gene calls are TRBV29-1 and TRBJ2-7; the D call in the table, TRBD1, was not verified against the DNA. With termini counted, the CDR3 has 12 amino acids. Germline V gives CDR1 SQVTM, CDR2 ANQGSEA. CDR3 amino acids: CSVGQGTHEQCF.

This clonotype came up many times. The chain combines TRBV12-3 or TRBV12-4 with TRBJ1-6, with a weak D call TRBD1 (6 bases). Trimming took off 3 bases at V and 10 bases at J, with 19 bases between the two ends. The CDR3 runs 16 residues. Here the CDR3 reads CASSFVGAGVGSPLHF. CDR3 nucleotides: TGTGCCAGCAGTTTTGTGGGCGCAGGGGTTGGGTCACCCCTCCACTTT.

The chain uses TRBV28 and TRBJ1-3; D is undetermined. The CDR3 has 14 amino acids. Looked up from germline, CDR1 is MDHEN and CDR2 is SYDVKM. V gave up 9 bases and J gave up 0 bases, with 12 bases separating them. The CDR3: CARTRQYSGNTIYF. The CDR3 DNA sequence: TGTGCCAGAACCCGGCAGTACTCTGGAAACACCATATATTTT.

In nucleotides, the CDR3 is TGTGCCAGCAGCGTCCGAAATGAGCAGTTCTTC. Protein sequence: CASSVRNEQFF. V usage is TRBV7-8 and J usage is TRBJ2-1; D gene ambiguous. Trimming pared 5 bases from V and 7 bases from J, leaving 6 bases between. Germline assignment: CDR1 SGHVS and CDR2 FQNEAQ. The CDR3 loop spans 11 amino acids.

The rearrangement links TRBV18 to TRBJ1-2; the D gene is possibly TRBD1 (5 bases). Germline loops: CDR1 KGHSH, CDR2 LQKENI. Trimming took 6 bases from V and 0 from J, leaving 11 bases between them. This CDR3 is 14 amino acids long. DNA for the CDR3: TGTGCCAGCTCCCACGACAGTACTAACTATGGCTACACCTTC. Translation: CASSHDSTNYGYTF.

The chain recombines TRBV6-2 or TRBV6-3 with TRBJ2-2, with 10 bases lining up with TRBD1. V trimming: 7 bases; J trimming: 3 bases; junction bases outside the gene matches: 8. CDR1 is MNHEY, CDR2 SVGEGT, per germline. The CDR3 consists of 16 residues. Written as DNA, the CDR3 is TGTGCCAGCACCCCCGGCGGGACAGGGGACACCGGGGAGCTGTTTTTT. Encoded protein: CASTPGGTGDTGELFF.

The sample holds a few counts of this clonotype. J is TRBJ1-2 and V is TRBV5-4; maybe TRBD1 (6 bases). The CDR3 is 14 residues long. Trimming cost V 2 bases and J 5 bases, with 13 bases left between them. Germline V gene data show CDR1 as SGHNT and CDR2 as YYREEE (reference sequence). The CDR3: CASSFWGGWYGYTF. CDR3 sequence (DNA): TGTGCCAGCAGCTTTTGGGGGGGCTGGTATGGCTACACCTTC.

In this sample, this clonotype turned up many times. This chain links TRBV11-3 with TRBJ2-2; D remains ambiguous. Germline V gene lookup returns CDR1 SGHNT and CDR2 YENEEA. The CDR3 contains 13 residues. V lost 3 bases and J 3 bases, leaving 5 bases between the germline ends. CDR3 region: CASSFGDTGELFF. For the CDR3, the DNA is TGTGCCAGCAGCTTCGGTGACACCGGGGAGCTGTTTTTT.

This clonotype has more than one count but fewer than ten. The chain recombines TRBV12-3 or TRBV12-4 with TRBJ2-7; D is uncertain. The CDR3 totals 13 residues. V lost 3 bases and J 2 bases, leaving 8 bases between the germline ends. CDR3 amino acids: CASSFQLTYEQYF. The DNA of the CDR3 is TGTGCCAGCAGTTTTCAGCTAACCTACGAGCAGTACTTC.

In its sample, this clonotype was seen many times. DNA of the CDR3: TGTGCCATCAGCTTACGGGACAGGGAAAACATTCAGTACTTC. Translated, it gives CAISLRDRENIQYF. The rearrangement uses TRBV10-3 and TRBJ2-4; 9 bases are a match to TRBD1. The trim removed 6 bases at V and 5 bases at J, leaving 5 bases unmatched. The germline V gene has CDR1 ENHRY and CDR2 SYGVKD. The CDR3 consists of 14 residues.

This clonotype was recorded a few times. V usage is TRBV3-1 and J usage is TRBJ2-7; D is undetermined. This CDR3 is built from 14 residues. Trimming cost V 1 base and J 3 bases, with 10 bases left between them. The V gene's germline CDR1 is LGHDT and CDR2 YNNKEL (reference sequence). The CDR3 DNA reads as TGTGCCAGCAGCCAAGGGCAGGCGCTCTACGAGCAGTACTTC. It codes for CASSQGQALYEQYF.

This clonotype was observed many times. The V call is TRBV7-9, the J call TRBJ2-1; 15 positions agree with TRBD2. The CDR3 has 19 residues. The germline CDR1 and CDR2 sequences are SEHNR and FQNEAQ (reference sequence). V gave up 3 bases and J gave up 1 base; unmatched junction bases: 7. The CDR3 loop is CASSFGTSGRTLSYNEQFF. The DNA of the CDR3 is TGTGCCAGCAGCTTTGGGACTAGCGGGAGGACCCTTTCCTACAATGAGCAGTTCTTC.

In this sample, this clonotype turned up many times. The chain combines TRBV27 with TRBJ2-7, with D uncertain. Germline lookup yields CDR1 MNHEY and CDR2 SMNVEV (reference sequence). The CDR3 runs to 12 residues. Trimming removed 8 bases from V and 0 bases from J, with 8 bases in between. The CDR3 nucleotides are TGTGCCAGCTTGATAGTCTCCTACGAGCAGTACTTC. Translating it yields CASLIVSYEQYF.

V gene TRBV29-1 combines with J gene TRBJ2-1, with unresolved D. Looked up from germline, CDR1 is SQVTM and CDR2 is ANQGSEA. The germline V and J ends were trimmed by 6 bases and 2 bases, with 17 bases remaining between them. This CDR3 has 15 residues. The CDR3 region has the DNA TGCAGCGTGATTACACGGAACCTAGCCTACAATGAGCAGTTCTTC. Protein product: CSVITRNLAYNEQFF.